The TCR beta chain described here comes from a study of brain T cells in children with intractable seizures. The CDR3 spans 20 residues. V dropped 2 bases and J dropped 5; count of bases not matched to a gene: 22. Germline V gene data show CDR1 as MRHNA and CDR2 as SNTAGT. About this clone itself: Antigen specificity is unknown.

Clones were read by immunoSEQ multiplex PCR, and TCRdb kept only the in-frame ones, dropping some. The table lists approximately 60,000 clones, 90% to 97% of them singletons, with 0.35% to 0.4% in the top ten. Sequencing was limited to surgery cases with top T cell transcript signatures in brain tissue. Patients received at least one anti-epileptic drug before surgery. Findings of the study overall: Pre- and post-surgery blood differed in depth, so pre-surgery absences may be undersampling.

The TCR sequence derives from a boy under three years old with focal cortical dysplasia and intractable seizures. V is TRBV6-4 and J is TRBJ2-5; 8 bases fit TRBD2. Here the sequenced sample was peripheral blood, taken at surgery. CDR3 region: CASSDTSPDPRGGRGETQYF. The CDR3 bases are TGTGCCAGCAGTGACACCTCACCAGATCCCCGGGGGGGGAGGGGGGAGACCCAGTACTTC.